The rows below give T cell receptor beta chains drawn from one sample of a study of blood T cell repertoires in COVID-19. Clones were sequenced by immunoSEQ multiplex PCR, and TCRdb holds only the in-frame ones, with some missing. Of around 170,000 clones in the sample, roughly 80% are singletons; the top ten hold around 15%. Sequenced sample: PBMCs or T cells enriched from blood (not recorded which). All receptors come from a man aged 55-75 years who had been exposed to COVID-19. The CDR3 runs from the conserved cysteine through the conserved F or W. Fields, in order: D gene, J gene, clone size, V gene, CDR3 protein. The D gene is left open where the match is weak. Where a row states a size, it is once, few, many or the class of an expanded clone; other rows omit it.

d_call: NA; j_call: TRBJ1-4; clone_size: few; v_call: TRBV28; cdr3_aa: CASNRGLAGINEKLFF
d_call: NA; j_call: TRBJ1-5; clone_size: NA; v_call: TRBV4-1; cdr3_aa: CASSHPGGRPQHF
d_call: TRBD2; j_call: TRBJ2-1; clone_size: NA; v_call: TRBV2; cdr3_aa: CASRSGGHPSYNEQFF
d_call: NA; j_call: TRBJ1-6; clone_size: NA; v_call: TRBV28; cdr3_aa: CASSSPGSGGSPLHF
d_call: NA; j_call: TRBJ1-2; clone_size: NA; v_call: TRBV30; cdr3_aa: CAWSVVAGGAGYGYTF
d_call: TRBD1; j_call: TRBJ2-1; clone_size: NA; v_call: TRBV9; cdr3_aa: CASSVAGGGLYNEQFF
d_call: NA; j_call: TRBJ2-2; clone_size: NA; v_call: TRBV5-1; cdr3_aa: CASSLDPTAAGELFF
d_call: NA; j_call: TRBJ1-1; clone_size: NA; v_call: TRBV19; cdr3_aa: CASSIRQGGSEAFF
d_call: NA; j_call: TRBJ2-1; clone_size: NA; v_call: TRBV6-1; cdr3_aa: CASSEIRTRSSYNEQFF
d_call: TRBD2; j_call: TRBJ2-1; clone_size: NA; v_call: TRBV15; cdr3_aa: CATSRDVAGHNEQFF